This TCR beta chain was documented in a study of a mutant IDH1 vaccine in newly diagnosed glioma. Looking at the study overall: Averaging approximately 40 years of age, treated patients were approximately 60% male and approximately 38% female. Patients arrived already treated with radiotherapy, temozolomide, or both, most having had both.

CDR3 size: 13 residues. Trimming took 0 bases from V and 10 from J, leaving 14 bases between them. Per germline, CDR1 GTSNPN and CDR2 SVGIG (reference sequence). As for this clone: What it binds is unknown.

Assay used: immunoSEQ multiplex PCR; TCRdb lists only in-frame clones, some missing. Of 43,000 or so clones in the sample, roughly 92% were seen once. Indicated time point: week 35, safety follow-up. Alongside topical imiquimod, each dose of vaccine comprised 300 ug of mutant IDH1 20-mer peptide. There were eight vaccinations for patients, given in weeks 1, 3, 5, 7, 11, 15, 19 and 23. New WHO grade 3 or 4 astrocytomas that were IDH1-mutant and ATRX-lost had been found in donors. The V call is TRBV30, the J call TRBJ2-3; weak D call: TRBD1 (6 bases). This sequence was found in a man between 45 and 60 years old with glioma. Material: PBMCs, obtained from a glioma patient whose treatment included an IDH1 peptide vaccine. The CDR3 DNA is TGTGCCTGGAGTGTAGCCGGCCAGGGGTCGCAGTATTTT. Protein product: CAWSVAGQGSQYF.